This entry lists 5 T cell receptor beta chains sequenced from one sample in a study of Graves' ophthalmopathy and Graves' hyperthyroidism. Amplification of TCR beta CDR3 regions used RNA transcripts. A first-round RT-PCR used HTBI primers, followed by a second-round multiplex PCR. TCRdb reprocessed the multiplex PCR reads via MiXCR and lists one record per CDR3 protein. This table holds around 1.1 million distinct CDR3 sequences, roughly two fifths found once. The material sequenced was peripheral blood or thyroid tissue (not recorded which). These receptor sequences come from an adult man with Graves' hyperthyroidism.

This clonotype was seen a few times. The chain employs TRBV4-3 and TRBJ1-6, with D maybe TRBD1 (5 bases). This CDR3 region has 17 residues. Germline loops: CDR1 LGHNA, CDR2 YSLEER. V shed 3 bases and J shed 2 bases, with 14 bases lying between them. This CDR3 reads CASSQDRGVAYNSPLHF. The CDR3 bases are TGCGCCAGCAGCCAGGACCGAGGGGTGGCCTATAATTCACCCCTCCACTTT.

This clonotype came up many times. The chain is built from TRBV7-8 and TRBJ2-7; TRBD1 is a possible D gene (6 bases). The ends were cut back, 5 bases at V and 0 bases at J, with 11 bases in the middle. The germline gives CDR1 SGHVS, CDR2 FQNEAQ. There are 14 residues in the CDR3. The CDR3 is CASSPGTLSYEQYF. The CDR3 coding sequence is TGTGCCAGCAGCCCCGGGACACTCTCCTACGAGCAGTACTTC.

In its sample, this clonotype was seen many times. The V gene is TRBV20-1, the J gene TRBJ2-7; TRBD1 matches 8 bases. V lost 4 bases and J lost 4; bases outside the gene matches: 9. CDR3 size: 14 residues. Germline CDR1 is DFQATT and CDR2 is SNEGSKA (reference sequence). DNA for the CDR3: TGCAGTGCTACCGGAGACGGGACAGGTTACGAGCAGTACTTC. Translated, it gives CSATGDGTGYEQYF.

The V and J genes are TRBV7-9 and TRBJ1-1, with 9 bases that match TRBD1. CDR1 is SEHNR and CDR2 is FQNEAQ in the germline V gene (reference sequence). Germline trimming cut 2 bases from V and 3 bases from J; bases unmatched to any gene: 4. This CDR3 is 15 amino acids long. For the CDR3, the DNA is TGTGCCAGCAGCTTATTACAGGGGGCATACACTGAAGCTTTCTTT. Protein product: CASSLLQGAYTEAFF.

This clonotype has a count of ten or more. The chain couples TRBV12-3 or TRBV12-4 to TRBJ2-5, with a possible D match to TRBD1 (6 bases). Trimming left V 5 bases short and J 8 bases short, with 12 bases between. The CDR3 consists of 12 residues. Here the CDR3 reads CASSPRGGTQYF. The CDR3 DNA reads as TGTGCCAGCAGTCCTCGTGGGGGCACCCAGTACTTC.